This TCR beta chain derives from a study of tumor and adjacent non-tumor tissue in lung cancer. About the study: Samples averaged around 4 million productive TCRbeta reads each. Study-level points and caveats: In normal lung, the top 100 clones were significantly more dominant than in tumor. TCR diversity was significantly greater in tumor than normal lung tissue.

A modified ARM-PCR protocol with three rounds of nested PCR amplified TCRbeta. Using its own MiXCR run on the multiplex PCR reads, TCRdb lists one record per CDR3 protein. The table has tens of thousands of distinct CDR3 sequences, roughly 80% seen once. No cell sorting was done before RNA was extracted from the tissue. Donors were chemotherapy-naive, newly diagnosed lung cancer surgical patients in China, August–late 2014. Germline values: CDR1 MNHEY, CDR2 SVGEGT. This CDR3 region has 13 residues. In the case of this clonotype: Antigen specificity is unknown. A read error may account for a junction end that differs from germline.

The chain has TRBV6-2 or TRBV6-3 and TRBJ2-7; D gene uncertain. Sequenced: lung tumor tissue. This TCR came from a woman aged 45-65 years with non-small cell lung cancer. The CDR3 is CASTHDNTYEQYF. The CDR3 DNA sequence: TGTGCTAGCACCCATGACAATACATACGAGCAGTACTTC.